The rows below give T cell receptor beta chains drawn from one sample of a study of radiation and T cells in renal cell carcinoma. Profiling relied on immunoSEQ multiplex PCR, and the TCRdb table lists in-frame clones only, not all of them. The sample includes 160,000 or so clones, 80% to 90% of them seen just once. The sample was blood, taken from a patient whose treatment included radiotherapy and nephrectomy. The source of these receptors is a woman between 45 and 65 years old with renal cell carcinoma. Each CDR3 is given with its conserved first and last residue. D genes are given only for firm matches. For some rows the clone size is stated as once, few or many, or as a class when expanded; others skip it.

j_call | clone_size | d_call | v_call | cdr3_aa | cdr3_nt
TRBJ1-2 | . | . | TRBV4-1 | CASSQPNGVLVGF | TGCGCCAGCAGCCAGCCCAATGGGGTCCTAGTTGGCTTC
TRBJ1-2 | . | . | TRBV5-1 | CASSLAPGGYTF | TGCGCCAGCAGCTTGGCCCCTGGGGGCTACACCTTC
TRBJ1-2 | . | . | TRBV6-5 | CASSYSGGDYGYTF | TGTGCCAGCAGTTATTCCGGAGGCGATTATGGCTACACCTTC
TRBJ1-1 | few | . | TRBV13 | CASSSDRHTEAFF | TGTGCCAGCAGCTCCGACAGGCACACTGAAGCTTTCTTT
TRBJ1-6 | . | . | TRBV15 | CATSRDSFRNSPLHF | TGTGCCACCAGCAGAGATAGCTTCAGGAATTCACCCCTCCACTTT
TRBJ1-4 | once | . | TRBV5-8 | CASSSGRVSMFF | TGTGCCAGCAGCTCCGGACGGGTTTCCATGTTTTTT
TRBJ1-1 | . | . | TRBV27 | CASAFRPGTTYAVTEAFF | TGTGCCAGCGCCTTCCGACCGGGGACAACTTACGCAGTCACTGAAGCTTTCTTT
TRBJ1-5 | once | . | TRBV5-1 | CASSLDDGLEQPQHF | TGCGCCAGCAGCTTGGATGACGGACTCGAGCAGCCCCAGCATTTT
TRBJ1-1 | . | TRBD1 | TRBV10-2 | CASGSGQGANTEAFF | TGCGCCAGCGGATCCGGACAGGGGGCGAACACTGAAGCTTTCTTT
TRBJ2-5 | . | . | TRBV6-5 | CASSYSGGVQETQYF | TGTGCCAGCAGTTACTCGGGCGGGGTACAAGAGACCCAGTACTTC
TRBJ2-2 | . | . | TRBV5-4 | CASSSQRAGELFF | TGTGCCAGCAGCTCACAAAGGGCCGGGGAGCTGTTTTTT
TRBJ2-7 | . | TRBD1 | TRBV18 | CASSPSGTGVYEQYF | TGTGCCAGCTCACCCTCCGGGACAGGGGTCTACGAGCAGTACTTC
TRBJ2-1 | . | TRBD1 | TRBV7-9 | CASSSRQGWTNEQFF | TGTGCCAGCAGCTCCCGACAGGGGTGGACAAATGAGCAGTTCTTC
TRBJ1-2 | . | . | TRBV7-8 | CASSLATGIGYGYTF | TGTGCCAGCAGCTTAGCAACGGGGATAGGGTATGGCTACACCTTC
TRBJ2-1 | . | . | TRBV6-5 | CASSRVVDDNEQFF | TGTGCCAGCAGTAGGGTGGTAGATGACAATGAGCAGTTCTTC